These T cell receptor beta chains were read from a single sample in a study of shared clonotypes between healthy human individuals. Clones were read by immunoSEQ multiplex PCR, and TCRdb kept only the in-frame ones, dropping some. The repertoire holds approximately 1,000,000 clones, with around 77% as singletons. Sequencing was performed on memory CD4+ T cells from PBMCs. The receptor source for this set is a man younger than 35 in good health. Some clones in this sample may be carry-over from other donors' samples. CDR3s include the opening cysteine and the closing phenylalanine or tryptophan. A D gene is named only where the DNA matches it firmly. Size tells how often a clone was seen (once, few, many) or the class of an expanded clone, and some rows leave it out.

CDR3 protein: CASSQFSAGSTEAFF
CDR3 DNA: TGTGCCAGCAGCCAATTCTCGGCGGGAAGCACTGAAGCTTTCTTT
clone size: .
J gene: TRBJ1-1
D gene: .
V gene: TRBV16

CDR3 protein: CASSNLGRPRYGYTF
CDR3 DNA: TGCGCCAGCAGCAATCTGGGCAGGCCACGATATGGCTACACCTTC
clone size: .
J gene: TRBJ1-2
D gene: .
V gene: TRBV5-1

CDR3 protein: CASSPRTVNTEAFF
CDR3 DNA: TGCGCCAGCAGCCCACGGACGGTGAACACTGAAGCTTTCTTT
clone size: once
J gene: TRBJ1-1
D gene: .
V gene: TRBV5-1

CDR3 protein: CASSVPGDSRPQYF
CDR3 DNA: TGTGCCAGCAGCGTCCCCGGGGACAGCCGTCCCCAGTACTTC
clone size: .
J gene: TRBJ2-5
D gene: TRBD1
V gene: TRBV9

CDR3 protein: CTISQGLNEKLFF
CDR3 DNA: TGCACCATTTCACAGGGGTTGAATGAAAAACTGTTTTTT
clone size: .
J gene: TRBJ1-4
D gene: TRBD1
V gene: TRBV29-1

CDR3 protein: CASSLLGYNEQFF
CDR3 DNA: TGTGCCAGCAGTTTATTAGGGTACAATGAGCAGTTCTTC
clone size: .
J gene: TRBJ2-1
D gene: .
V gene: TRBV28

CDR3 protein: CASSPSHGDRGEQYF
CDR3 DNA: TGTGCCAGCAGCCCCTCTCACGGCGACAGGGGCGAGCAGTACTTC
clone size: .
J gene: TRBJ2-7
D gene: TRBD1
V gene: TRBV28

CDR3 protein: CASRMDRGFGELFF
CDR3 DNA: TGTGCCAGCAGAATGGACAGGGGATTCGGGGAGCTGTTTTTT
clone size: .
J gene: TRBJ2-2
D gene: TRBD1
V gene: TRBV6-5

CDR3 protein: CASSLGTGSGAFF
CDR3 DNA: TGTGCCAGCAGCTTGGGGACGGGCAGCGGAGCTTTCTTT
clone size: .
J gene: TRBJ1-1
D gene: .
V gene: TRBV5-6

CDR3 protein: CASSPDTGGRTDTQYF
CDR3 DNA: TGTGCCAGCAGCCCGGACACCGGCGGACGGACAGATACGCAGTATTTT
clone size: .
J gene: TRBJ2-3
D gene: .
V gene: TRBV5-6

CDR3 protein: CASSVGRSATNEKLFF
CDR3 DNA: TGTGCCAGCAGCGTAGGACGAAGCGCAACTAATGAAAAACTGTTTTTT
clone size: .
J gene: TRBJ1-4
D gene: .
V gene: TRBV5-5

CDR3 protein: CASSLGQTTNEKLFF
CDR3 DNA: TGTGCCAGCAGCTTAGGACAGACAACTAATGAAAAACTGTTTTTT
clone size: .
J gene: TRBJ1-4
D gene: .
V gene: TRBV7-2

CDR3 protein: CASSFGSGSTQEETQYF
CDR3 DNA: TGTGCCAGCAGTTTTGGTAGCGGATCCACGCAGGAAGAGACCCAGTACTTC
clone size: .
J gene: TRBJ2-5
D gene: .
V gene: TRBV28